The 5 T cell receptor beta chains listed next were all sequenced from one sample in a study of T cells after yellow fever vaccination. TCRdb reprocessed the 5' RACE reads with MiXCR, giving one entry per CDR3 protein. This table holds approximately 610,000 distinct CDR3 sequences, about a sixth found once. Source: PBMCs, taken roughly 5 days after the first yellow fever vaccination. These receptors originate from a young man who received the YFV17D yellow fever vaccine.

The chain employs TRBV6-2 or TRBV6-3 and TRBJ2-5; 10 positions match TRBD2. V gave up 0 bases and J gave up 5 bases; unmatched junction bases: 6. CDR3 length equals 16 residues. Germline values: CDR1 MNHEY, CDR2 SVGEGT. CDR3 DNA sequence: TGTGCCAGCAGTTACTCGAAAACTAGCGGGGACGAGACCCAGTACTTC. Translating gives CASSYSKTSGDETQYF.

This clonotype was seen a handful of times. The CDR3: CASSQDLAGYRGQFF. DNA of the CDR3: TGCGCCAGCAGCCAAGATCTAGCGGGGTACCGGGGGCAGTTCTTC. The chain combines TRBV4-1 with TRBJ2-1; 9 nucleotides agree with TRBD2. V shed 0 bases, J shed 12 bases, and the junction held 9 bases outside the gene matches. The CDR3 has 15 amino acids. Germline V gives CDR1 MGHRA, CDR2 YSYEKL.

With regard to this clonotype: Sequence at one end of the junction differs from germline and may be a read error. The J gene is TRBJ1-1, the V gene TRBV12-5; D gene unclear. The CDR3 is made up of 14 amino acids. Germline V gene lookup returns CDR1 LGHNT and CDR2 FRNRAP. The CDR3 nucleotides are TGTGCTAGTGTTTTGTCTGGCGGGAACACTGAAGCTTTCTTT. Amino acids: CASVLSGGNTEAFF.

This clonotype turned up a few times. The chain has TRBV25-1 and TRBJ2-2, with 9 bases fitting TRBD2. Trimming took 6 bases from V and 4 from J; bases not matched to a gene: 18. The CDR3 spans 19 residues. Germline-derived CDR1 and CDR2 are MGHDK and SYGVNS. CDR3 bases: TGTGCCAGCAGCGAAGGCGTGGTGAGCGGGGGGCGTGGCACCGGGGAGCTGTTTTTT. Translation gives CASSEGVVSGGRGTGELFF.

CDR3 sequence reads: CAWSPDQGAGGYTF. The CDR3 DNA reads as TGTGCCTGGAGTCCGGACCAAGGGGCAGGAGGCTACACCTTC. The genes are TRBV30 and TRBJ1-2; D is possibly TRBD1 (5 bases). Trimming stripped 2 bases from V and 8 bases from J, with 18 bases between. CDR1 and CDR2 (germline): GTSNPN, SVGIG (reference sequence). The CDR3 runs 14 residues.